Below, 22 T cell receptor beta chains from the same sample are listed, as sequenced in a study of radiotherapy plus CTLA-4 blockade in lung cancer. Using immunoSEQ multiplex PCR, the repertoire was profiled, and TCRdb retains in-frame clones only, with some absent. The profile shows about 88,000 clones, 60% to 80% of them singletons. Here the sequenced sample was peripheral blood, taken from a patient treated with radiotherapy plus ipilimumab. The receptors come from a human donor with non-small cell lung cancer that progressed on radiotherapy plus ipilimumab.

This rearrangement joins TRBV18 to TRBJ2-7; D perhaps matches TRBD2 (5 bases). The CDR3 is 14 residues long. CDR1 and CDR2 (germline): KGHSH, LQKENI. The V end lost 3 bases, the J end lost 3 bases, and 12 bases lay between the germline ends. The CDR3: CASSPADYGYEQYF. The CDR3 coding sequence is TGTGCCAGCTCACCGGCCGACTACGGCTACGAGCAGTACTTC.

J is TRBJ2-1 and V is TRBV4-3; D possibly corresponds to TRBD2 (6 bases). The germline V and J ends were trimmed by 1 base and 4 bases, with 14 bases remaining between them. CDR1 and CDR2 (germline): LGHNA, YSLEER. CDR3 size: 16 residues. The CDR3 loop is CASSQGSAGIYNEQFF. DNA for the CDR3: TGCGCCAGCAGCCAAGGCTCGGCGGGGATTTACAATGAGCAGTTCTTC.

This clone was seen a single time. This chain joins TRBV27 and TRBJ2-7, with D possibly TRBD1 on 6 matching bases. In germline, CDR1 is MNHEY, CDR2 SMNVEV (reference sequence). The V end lost 4 bases, the J end lost 2 bases, and 15 bases lay between the germline ends. The CDR3 length is 15 residues. The CDR3 DNA sequence: TGTGCCAGCAGTTGGGGGCTAGGCCCGGCCTACGAGCAGTACTTC. Amino acids: CASSWGLGPAYEQYF.

The chain carries TRBV19 and TRBJ2-2; no firm D call. With 3 bases removed from V and 1 base from J, the gap between germline ends came to 9 bases. From germline, CDR1 is LNHDA and CDR2 SQIVND (reference sequence). The CDR3 runs to 15 residues. The CDR3 loop is CASSMQDLNTGELFF. DNA of the CDR3: TGTGCCAGTAGTATGCAGGATCTGAACACCGGGGAGCTGTTTTTT. Using reference TRBV19 and TRBJ2-2 for the parts outside the CDR3, the full variable domain is DGGITQSPKYLFRKEGQNVTLSCEQNLNHDAMYWYRQDPGQGLRLIYYSQIVNDFQKGDIAEGYSVSREKKESFPLTVTSAQKNPTAFYLCASSMQDLNTGELFFGEGSRLTVL.

The rearrangement links TRBV4-2 to TRBJ1-2; TRBD1 might be the D (6 bases). The germline gives CDR1 LGHNA, CDR2 YNFKEQ. Trimming removed 1 base from V and 8 bases from J, with 17 bases in between. The CDR3 length is 15 residues. The CDR3 DNA reads as TGTGCCAGCAGCCAAGTGGGGTGGGGGGGCGACGGCTACACCTTC. It encodes CASSQVGWGGDGYTF.

The V and J genes are TRBV7-9 and TRBJ2-3, with D perhaps TRBD1 (5 bases). The CDR3 extends over 15 amino acids. Germline V gene lookup returns CDR1 SEHNR and CDR2 FQNEAQ (reference sequence). Trimming stripped 4 bases from V and 2 bases from J, with 13 bases between. CDR3 amino acids: CASSSRQPDTDTQYF. The CDR3 DNA reads as TGTGCCAGCAGCTCCCGACAGCCAGACACAGATACGCAGTATTTT. The full variable domain, with the rest looked up from reference TRBV7-9 and TRBJ2-3, is DTGVSQNPRHKITKRGQNVTFRCDPISEHNRLYWYRQTLGQGPEFLTYFQNEAQLEKSRLLSDRFSAERPKGSFSTLEIQRTEQGDSAMYLCASSSRQPDTDTQYFGPGTRLTVL.

This clone was detected only once. The V gene is TRBV30, the J gene TRBJ2-2; unclear D gene. The CDR3 consists of 15 residues. Between the trimmed V and J ends, which lost 4 bases and 5 bases, there was a span of 17 bases. Germline CDR1 GTSNPN, CDR2 SVGIG (reference sequence). The CDR3 DNA is TGTGCCTGGAATATGGGCCTGGGGAAGACCGGGGAGCTGTTTTTT. Its protein is CAWNMGLGKTGELFF.

This clone was detected only a few times. The chain combines TRBV7-3 with TRBJ2-6; 10 positions agree with TRBD1. The ends lost 1 base at V and 1 base at J; junction bases unmatched: 13. Germline-derived CDR1 and CDR2 are SGHTA and FQGTGA. The CDR3 consists of 21 residues. The CDR3 DNA is TGTGCCAGCAGCTTAAGAGGGGACAGGGGAAGGTTCTCTTCTGGGGCCAACGTCCTGACTTTC. It is translated as CASSLRGDRGRFSSGANVLTF. The complete variable domain, with remaining parts taken from reference TRBV7-3 and TRBJ2-6, reads GAGVSQTPSNKVTEKGKYVELRCDPISGHTALYWYRQSLGQGPEFLIYFQGTGAADDSGLPNDRFFAVRPEGSVSTLKIQRTERGDSAVYLCASSLRGDRGRFSSGANVLTFGAGSRLTVL.

The table lists this clone with a count of one. V and J are TRBV5-4 and TRBJ2-7; the match to TRBD1 covers 8 bases. The CDR3 runs to 13 residues. J gave up 8 bases and V 0 bases, and 4 bases lay outside the gene matches. Germline CDR1 reads SGHNT; CDR2 reads YYREEE (reference sequence). In nucleotides, the CDR3 is TGTGCCAGCAGCTTGGAGACAGGGGACAAGCAGTACTTC. Protein sequence: CASSLETGDKQYF. Drawing the rest from reference TRBV5-4 and TRBJ2-7, the complete variable domain is ETGVTQSPTHLIKTRGQQVTLRCSSQSGHNTVSWYQQALGQGPQFIFQYYREEENGRGNFPPRFSGLQFPNYSSELNVNALELDDSALYLCASSLETGDKQYFGPGTRLTVT.

This clone was counted a few times. The chain carries TRBV6-1 and TRBJ2-7; no definite D call. Germline lookup yields CDR1 MNHNS and CDR2 SASEGT. The CDR3 runs to 13 residues. V lost 7 bases and J 3 bases, leaving 13 bases between the germline ends. The CDR3 DNA follows: TGTGCCAGCAAATCGGCGGACCACTACGAGCAGTACTTC. Protein sequence: CASKSADHYEQYF.

As regards this clone: No conserved phenylalanine or tryptophan ends this CDR3, so it is likely a read error. The chain joins TRBV18 to TRBJ2-7; D gene ambiguous. Trimming pared 5 bases from V and 6 bases from J, leaving 23 bases between. Germline values: CDR1 KGHSH, CDR2 LQKENI. The length of the CDR3 is 16 residues. CDR3 bases: TGTGCCAGCTCAGAAACCATTCGGTCCCTATTGGGCGAGCAGTACCTC. This encodes CASSETIRSLLGEQYL.

The rearrangement joins TRBV7-2 to TRBJ2-3; 10 bases align to TRBD2. The germline V gene has CDR1 SGHTA and CDR2 FQGNSA. After removal of 5 bases from V and 0 bases from J, the junction contained 8 bases not matched to a gene. There are 17 residues in the CDR3. The DNA of the CDR3 is TGTGCCAGCAGCCAAAGACTAGCGGGTTCTAGCACAGATACGCAGTATTTT. This gives the protein CASSQRLAGSSTDTQYF.

This clone was detected only a few times. This chain connects TRBV28 to TRBJ1-2, with a weak D call TRBD1 (6 bases). V was trimmed by 4 bases and J by 8 bases, leaving 14 bases between them. This CDR3 region has 13 residues. From germline, CDR1 is MDHEN and CDR2 SYDVKM. The CDR3 DNA follows: TGTGCCAGCAGTTCGGACAGATGGTACGGCTACACCTTC. Protein: CASSSDRWYGYTF.

The rearrangement links TRBV7-3 to TRBJ1-6; possibly TRBD1 for D (6 bases). The germline V gene encodes CDR1 SGHTA and CDR2 FQGTGA. CDR3 length: 16 residues. Trimming left V 1 base short and J 5 bases short, with 12 bases between. This CDR3 is CASSLNGGQNNSPLHF. The CDR3 DNA follows: TGTGCCAGCAGCTTAAATGGGGGCCAGAATAATTCACCCCTCCACTTT. The full variable domain, in which reference TRBV7-3 and TRBJ1-6 provide the parts outside the CDR3, is GAGVSQTPSNKVTEKGKYVELRCDPISGHTALYWYRQSLGQGPEFLIYFQGTGAADDSGLPNDRFFAVRPEGSVSTLKIQRTERGDSAVYLCASSLNGGQNNSPLHFGNGTRLTVT.

The rearrangement uses TRBV19 and TRBJ1-1, with D unclear. CDR1 is LNHDA, CDR2 SQIVND, per germline (reference sequence). The CDR3 has 16 amino acids. Trimming took 1 base from V and 0 from J, leaving 12 bases between them. The DNA of the CDR3 is TGTGCCAGTAGTATAGGGTTCCAACGGGTGAACACTGAAGCTTTCTTT. It is translated as CASSIGFQRVNTEAFF.

The chain carries TRBV11-3 and TRBJ2-7, with D uncertain. The V end lost 1 base, the J end lost 0 bases, and 7 bases lay between the germline ends. The germline CDR1 and CDR2 sequences are SGHNT and YENEEA. CDR3 length: 14 residues. CDR3 in DNA: TGTGCCAGCAGCTTAGGGTCTAGCTCCTACGAGCAGTACTTC. This translates into CASSLGSSSYEQYF. Combining the CDR3 with reference TRBV11-3 and TRBJ2-7 gives the whole variable domain EAGVVQSPRYKIIEKKQPVAFWCNPISGHNTLYWYLQNLGQGPELLIRYENEEAVDDSQLPKDRFSAERLKGVDSTLKIQPAELGDSAVYLCASSLGSSSYEQYFGPGTRLTVT.

V usage is TRBV5-4 and J usage is TRBJ2-2; either TRBD1 or TRBD2 may fit D (6 bases each). The CDR3 extends over 15 amino acids. The germline V and J ends were trimmed by 0 bases and 6 bases, with 12 bases remaining between them. In germline, CDR1 is SGHNT, CDR2 YYREEE (reference sequence). CDR3 sequence: CASSLDWGAAGELFF. CDR3 DNA sequence: TGTGCCAGCAGCTTGGATTGGGGGGCCGCCGGGGAGCTGTTTTTT.

This clone turned up a few times. The chain employs TRBV18 and TRBJ2-7; possibly TRBD1 or TRBD2 for D (5 bases each). The CDR3 covers 16 residues. Trimming stripped 8 bases from V and 0 bases from J, with 20 bases between. Germline V gene sequence: CDR1 KGHSH, CDR2 LQKENI. This CDR3 reads CASLIEPGQSSYEQYF. CDR3 sequence (DNA): TGTGCCAGCCTGATCGAACCGGGGCAATCCTCCTACGAGCAGTACTTC.

The rearrangement uses TRBV4-1 and TRBJ2-3; 9 bases align to TRBD2. The CDR3 consists of 16 residues. V was clipped by 1 base and J by 6 bases; unmatched bases: 8. CDR1 and CDR2 from the germline V gene are MGHRA and YSYEKL. CDR3 nucleotide sequence: TGCGCCAGCAGCCAAGGCCCGGCGCGGGGGGGGGATACGCAGTATTTT. Translated: CASSQGPARGGDTQYF.

This clone was found once. This chain uses TRBV5-6 with TRBJ1-5; TRBD1 agrees at 11 bases. Unmatched junction bases numbered 3, after V lost 0 bases and J lost 1 base. This CDR3 spans 17 amino acids. The germline CDR1 and CDR2 sequences are SGHDT and YYEEEE. CDR3 amino acids: CASSLGGTGGSNQPQHF. The CDR3 nucleotides are TGTGCCAGCAGCTTGGGAGGGACAGGGGGGAGCAATCAGCCCCAGCATTTT.

This sequence joins TRBV18 and TRBJ1-3; D uncertain. Germline-derived CDR1 and CDR2 are KGHSH and LQKENI. The CDR3 is 17 residues long. The ends were cut back, 0 bases at V and 0 bases at J, with 12 bases in the middle. The CDR3 region is CASSPPGRILSGNTIYF. CDR3 nucleotides: TGTGCCAGCTCACCACCGGGGAGGATCCTCTCTGGAAACACCATATATTTT. Full variable domain (remainder filled in from reference TRBV18 and TRBJ1-3): NAGVMQNPRHLVRRRGQEARLRCSPMKGHSHVYWYRQLPEEGLKFMVYLQKENIIDESGMPKERFSAEFPKEGPSILRIQQVVRGDSAAYFCASSPPGRILSGNTIYFGEGSWLTVV.

This clone is a singleton in its sample. The CDR3 DNA is TGTGCCAGCAGCGTAGGGCAGGGGAGGCCCAGGGCAGATACGCAGTATTTT. Its translation: CASSVGQGRPRADTQYF. This sequence joins TRBV9 and TRBJ2-3; D might be TRBD1 or TRBD2, each matching 6 bases. Trimming took 0 bases from V and 4 from J, leaving 18 bases between them. CDR1 and CDR2 from the germline V gene are SGDLS and YYNGEE. The CDR3 loop spans 17 amino acids.